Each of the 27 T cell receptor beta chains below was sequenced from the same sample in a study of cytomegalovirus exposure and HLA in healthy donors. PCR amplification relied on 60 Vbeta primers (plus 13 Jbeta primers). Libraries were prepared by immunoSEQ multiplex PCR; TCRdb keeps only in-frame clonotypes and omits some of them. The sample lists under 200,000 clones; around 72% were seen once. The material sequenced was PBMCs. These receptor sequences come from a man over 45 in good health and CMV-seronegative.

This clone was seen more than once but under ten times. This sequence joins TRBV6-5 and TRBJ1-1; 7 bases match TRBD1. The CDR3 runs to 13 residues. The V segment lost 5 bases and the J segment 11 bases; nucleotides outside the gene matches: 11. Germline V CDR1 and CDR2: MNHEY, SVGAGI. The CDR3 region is CASSTTPGQRAFF. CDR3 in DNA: TGTGCCAGCAGTACGACTCCGGGACAGCGGGCTTTCTTT.

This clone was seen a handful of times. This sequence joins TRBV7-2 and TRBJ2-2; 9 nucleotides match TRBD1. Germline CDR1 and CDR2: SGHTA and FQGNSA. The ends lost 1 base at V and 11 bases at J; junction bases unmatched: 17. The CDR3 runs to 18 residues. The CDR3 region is CASSLENSGTGRPNELFF. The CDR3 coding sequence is TGTGCCAGCAGCTTAGAGAATAGTGGGACAGGGAGACCGAACGAGCTGTTTTTT.

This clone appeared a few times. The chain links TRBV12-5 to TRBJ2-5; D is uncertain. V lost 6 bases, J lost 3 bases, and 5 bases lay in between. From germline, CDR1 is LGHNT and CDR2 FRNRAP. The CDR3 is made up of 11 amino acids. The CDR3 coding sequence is TGTGCTAGTGGACCGGAAGAGACCCAGTACTTC. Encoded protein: CASGPEETQYF.

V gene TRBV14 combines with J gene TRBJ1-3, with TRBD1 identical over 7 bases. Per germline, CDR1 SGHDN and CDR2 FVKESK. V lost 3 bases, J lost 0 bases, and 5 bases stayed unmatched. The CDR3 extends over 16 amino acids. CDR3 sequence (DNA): TGTGCCAGCAGCCAGACAGGGACTCACTCTGGAAACACCATATATTTT. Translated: CASSQTGTHSGNTIYF.

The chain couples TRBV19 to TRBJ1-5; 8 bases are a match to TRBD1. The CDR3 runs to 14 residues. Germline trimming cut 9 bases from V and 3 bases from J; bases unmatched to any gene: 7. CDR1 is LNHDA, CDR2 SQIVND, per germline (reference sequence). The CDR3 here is CARPDRGPNQPQHF. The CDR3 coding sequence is TGTGCCAGGCCAGACAGGGGCCCCAATCAGCCCCAGCATTTT.

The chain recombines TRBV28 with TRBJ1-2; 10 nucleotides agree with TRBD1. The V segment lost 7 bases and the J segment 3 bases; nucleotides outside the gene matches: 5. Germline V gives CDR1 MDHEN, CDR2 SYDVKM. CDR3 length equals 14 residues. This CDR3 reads CASTRTGGDYGYTF. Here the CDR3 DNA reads TGTGCCAGCACAAGGACAGGGGGAGACTATGGCTACACCTTC.

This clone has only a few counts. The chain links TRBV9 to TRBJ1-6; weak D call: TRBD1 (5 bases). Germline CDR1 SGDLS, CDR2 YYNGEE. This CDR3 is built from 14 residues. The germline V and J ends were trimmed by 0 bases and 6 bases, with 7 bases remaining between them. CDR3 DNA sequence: TGTGCCAGCAGCGTAGGGGGGGGTAATTCACCCCTCCACTTT. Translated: CASSVGGGNSPLHF. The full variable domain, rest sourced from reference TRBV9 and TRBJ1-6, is DSGVTQTPKHLITATGQRVTLRCSPRSGDLSVYWYQQSLDQGLQFLIQYYNGEERAKGNILERFSAQQFPDLHSELNLSSLELGDSALYFCASSVGGGNSPLHFGNGTRLTVT.

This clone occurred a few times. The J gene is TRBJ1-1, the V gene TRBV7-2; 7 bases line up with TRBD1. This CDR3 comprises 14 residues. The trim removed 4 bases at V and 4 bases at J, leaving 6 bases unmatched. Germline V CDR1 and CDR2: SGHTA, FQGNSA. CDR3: CASSSQGTGTEAFF. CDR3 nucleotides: TGTGCCAGCAGCTCACAGGGGACGGGCACTGAAGCTTTCTTT. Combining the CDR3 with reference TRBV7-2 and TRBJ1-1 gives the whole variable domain GAGVSQSPSNKVTEKGKDVELRCDPISGHTALYWYRQSLGQGLEFLIYFQGNSAPDKSGLPSDRFSAERTGGSVSTLTIQRTQQEDSAVYLCASSSQGTGTEAFFGQGTRLTVV.

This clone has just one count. CDR3 sequence (DNA): TGTGCCAGCAGCCCCCCTGACGGCCATTCGGACAGGGTGGTGGTAGCTTTCTTT. The encoded protein is CASSPPDGHSDRVVVAFF. The rearrangement uses TRBV7-9 and TRBJ1-1; 8 positions match TRBD1. Germline loops: CDR1 SEHNR, CDR2 FQNEAQ (reference sequence). The CDR3 is made up of 18 amino acids. The V gene end was trimmed by 5 bases and the J gene end by 10 bases; junction bases not matched to a gene: 24.

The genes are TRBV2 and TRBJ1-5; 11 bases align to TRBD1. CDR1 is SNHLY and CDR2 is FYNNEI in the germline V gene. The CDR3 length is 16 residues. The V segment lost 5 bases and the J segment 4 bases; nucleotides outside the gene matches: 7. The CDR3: CASSSGTGGRNQPQHF. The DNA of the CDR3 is TGTGCCAGCAGTTCTGGGACAGGGGGTAGAAATCAGCCCCAGCATTTT.

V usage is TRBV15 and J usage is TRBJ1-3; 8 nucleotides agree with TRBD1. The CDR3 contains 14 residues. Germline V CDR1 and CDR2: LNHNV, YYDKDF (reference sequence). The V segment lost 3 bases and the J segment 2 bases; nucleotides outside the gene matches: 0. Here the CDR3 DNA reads TGTGCCACCAGCAGGGACAGGGCTGGAAACACCATATATTTT. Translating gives CATSRDRAGNTIYF.

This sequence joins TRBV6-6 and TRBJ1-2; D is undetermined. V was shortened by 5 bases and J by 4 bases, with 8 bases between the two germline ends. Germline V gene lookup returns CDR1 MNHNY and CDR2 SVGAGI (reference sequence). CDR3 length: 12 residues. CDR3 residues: CASSIQIYGYTF. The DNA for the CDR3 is TGTGCCAGCAGTATTCAGATCTATGGCTACACCTTC.

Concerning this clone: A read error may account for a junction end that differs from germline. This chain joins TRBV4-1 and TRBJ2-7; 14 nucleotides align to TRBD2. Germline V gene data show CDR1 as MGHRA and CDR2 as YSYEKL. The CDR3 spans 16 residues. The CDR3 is CASSHETSGGAWEQHF. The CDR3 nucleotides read TGCGCCAGCAGCCATGAGACTAGCGGGGGGGCCTGGGAGCAGCACTTC.

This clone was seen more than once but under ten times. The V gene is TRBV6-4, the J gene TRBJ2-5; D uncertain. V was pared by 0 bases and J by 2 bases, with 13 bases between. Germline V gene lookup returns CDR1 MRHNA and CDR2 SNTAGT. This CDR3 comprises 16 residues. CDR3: CASSDSGRSPQETQYF. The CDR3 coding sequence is TGTGCCAGCAGTGACTCGGGCCGCAGTCCTCAAGAGACCCAGTACTTC.

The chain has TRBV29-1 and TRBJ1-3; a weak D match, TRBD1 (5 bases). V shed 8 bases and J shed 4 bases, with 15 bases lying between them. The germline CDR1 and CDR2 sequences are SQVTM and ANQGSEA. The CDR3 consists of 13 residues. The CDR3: CSYRDFSGNTIYF. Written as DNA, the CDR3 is TGCAGCTATCGGGACTTCTCAGGAAACACCATATATTTT. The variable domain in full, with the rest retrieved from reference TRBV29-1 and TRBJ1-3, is SAVISQKPSRDICQRGTSLTIQCQVDSQVTMMFWYRQQPGQSLTLIATANQGSEATYESGFVIDKFPISRPNLTFSTLTVSNMSPEDSSIYLCSYRDFSGNTIYFGEGSWLTVV.

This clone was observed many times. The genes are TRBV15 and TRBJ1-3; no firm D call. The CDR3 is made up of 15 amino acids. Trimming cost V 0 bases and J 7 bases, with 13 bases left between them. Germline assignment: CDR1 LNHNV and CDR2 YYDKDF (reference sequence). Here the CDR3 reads CATSREGFSGNTIYF. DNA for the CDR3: TGTGCCACCAGCAGAGAGGGCTTCTCGGGGAACACCATATATTTT.

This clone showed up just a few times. The CDR3 loop is CASSLTPPGQGALFEKLFF. The CDR3 DNA reads as TGTGCCAGCAGCTTAACGCCTCCGGGACAGGGGGCGTTATTCGAAAAACTGTTTTTT. This chain connects TRBV7-2 to TRBJ1-4; 12 nucleotides line up with TRBD1. The ends lost 2 bases at V and 8 bases at J; junction bases unmatched: 15. The CDR3 is 19 amino acids. Germline CDR1 reads SGHTA; CDR2 reads FQGNSA.

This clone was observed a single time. The CDR3 DNA reads TGTGCCAGCAGCGCCCCGACAGGGACCAATGAAAAACTGTTTTTT. It encodes CASSAPTGTNEKLFF. This sequence joins TRBV7-9 and TRBJ1-4; 7 bases are a match to TRBD1. V shed 5 bases and J 5 bases; nucleotides not matched to a gene: 8. The CDR3 sequence is 15 residues long. Germline CDR1 and CDR2: SEHNR and FQNEAQ (reference sequence).

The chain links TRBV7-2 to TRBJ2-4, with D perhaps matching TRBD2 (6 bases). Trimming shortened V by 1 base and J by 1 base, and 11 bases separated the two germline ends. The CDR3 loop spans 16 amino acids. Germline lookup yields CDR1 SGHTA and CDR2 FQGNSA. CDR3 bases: TGTGCCAGCAGCTTAGTAGGGACTCTGGCCAAAAACATTCAGTACTTC. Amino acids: CASSLVGTLAKNIQYF.

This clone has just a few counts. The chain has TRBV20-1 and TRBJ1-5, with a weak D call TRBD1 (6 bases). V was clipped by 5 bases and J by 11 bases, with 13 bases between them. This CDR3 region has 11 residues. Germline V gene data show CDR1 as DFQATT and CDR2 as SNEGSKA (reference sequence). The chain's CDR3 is CSAGGAGTQHF. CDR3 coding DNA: TGCAGTGCTGGGGGGGCGGGGACCCAGCATTTT.

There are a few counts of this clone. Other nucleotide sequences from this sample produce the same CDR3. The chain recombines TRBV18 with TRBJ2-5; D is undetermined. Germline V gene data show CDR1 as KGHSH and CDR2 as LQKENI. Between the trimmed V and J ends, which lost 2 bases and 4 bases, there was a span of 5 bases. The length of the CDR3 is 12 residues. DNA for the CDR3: TGTGCCAGCTCACCAGATAGAGAGACCCAGTACTTC. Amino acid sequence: CASSPDRETQYF.

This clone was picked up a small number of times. CDR3 amino acids: CASQASGASTDTQYF. In DNA, the CDR3 is TGTGCCAGCCAGGCTAGCGGGGCTAGCACAGATACGCAGTATTTT. The rearrangement uses TRBV7-9 and TRBJ2-3, with TRBD2 identical over 9 bases. Germline CDR1 SEHNR, CDR2 FQNEAQ (reference sequence). J was trimmed by 0 bases and V by 8 bases; bases with no gene match: 6. There are 15 residues in the CDR3.

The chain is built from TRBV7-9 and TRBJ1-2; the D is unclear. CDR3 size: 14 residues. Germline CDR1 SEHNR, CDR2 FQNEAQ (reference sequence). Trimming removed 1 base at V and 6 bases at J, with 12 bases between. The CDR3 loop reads CASSLGGSMDGYTF. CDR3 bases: TGTGCCAGCAGCTTAGGAGGGTCAATGGATGGCTACACCTTC.

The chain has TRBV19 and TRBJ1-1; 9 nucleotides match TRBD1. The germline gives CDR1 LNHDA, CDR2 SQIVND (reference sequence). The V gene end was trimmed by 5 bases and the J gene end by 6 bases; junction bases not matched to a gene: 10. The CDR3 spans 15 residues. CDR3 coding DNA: TGTGCCAGTAGTGCGGGAACAGGGGGCGCGTCTGAAGCTTTCTTT. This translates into CASSAGTGGASEAFF.

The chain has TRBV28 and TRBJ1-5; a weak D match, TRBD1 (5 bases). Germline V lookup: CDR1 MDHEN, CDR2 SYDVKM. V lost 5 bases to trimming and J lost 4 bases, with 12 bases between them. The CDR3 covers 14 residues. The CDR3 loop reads CASSPGQVNQPQHF. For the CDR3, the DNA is TGTGCCAGCAGTCCCGGACAAGTTAATCAGCCCCAGCATTTT.

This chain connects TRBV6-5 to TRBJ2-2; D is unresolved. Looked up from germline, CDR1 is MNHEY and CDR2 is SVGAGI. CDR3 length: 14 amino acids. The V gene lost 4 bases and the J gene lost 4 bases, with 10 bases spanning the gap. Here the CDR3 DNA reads TGTGCCAGCAGTTCTCCGACGGGCACCGGGGAGCTGTTTTTT. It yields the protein CASSSPTGTGELFF.

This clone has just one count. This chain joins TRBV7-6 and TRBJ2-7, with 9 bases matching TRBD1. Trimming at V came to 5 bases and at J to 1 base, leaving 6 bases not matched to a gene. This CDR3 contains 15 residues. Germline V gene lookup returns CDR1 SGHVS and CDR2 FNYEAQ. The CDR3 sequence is CASSRTGGLSYEQYF. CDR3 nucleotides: TGTGCCAGCAGCCGAACAGGGGGCCTATCCTACGAGCAGTACTTC.